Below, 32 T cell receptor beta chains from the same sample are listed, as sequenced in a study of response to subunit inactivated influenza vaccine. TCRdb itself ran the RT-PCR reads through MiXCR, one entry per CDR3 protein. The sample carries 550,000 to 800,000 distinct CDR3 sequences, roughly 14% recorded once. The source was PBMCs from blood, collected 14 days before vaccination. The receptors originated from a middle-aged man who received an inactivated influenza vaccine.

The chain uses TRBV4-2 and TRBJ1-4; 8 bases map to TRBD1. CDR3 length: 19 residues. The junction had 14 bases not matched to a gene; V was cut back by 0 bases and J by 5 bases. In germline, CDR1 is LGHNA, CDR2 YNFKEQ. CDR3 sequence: CASSQDLPRGTGLNEKLFF. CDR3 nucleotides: TGTGCCAGCAGCCAAGATCTACCGAGAGGGACAGGCCTAAATGAAAAACTGTTTTTT.

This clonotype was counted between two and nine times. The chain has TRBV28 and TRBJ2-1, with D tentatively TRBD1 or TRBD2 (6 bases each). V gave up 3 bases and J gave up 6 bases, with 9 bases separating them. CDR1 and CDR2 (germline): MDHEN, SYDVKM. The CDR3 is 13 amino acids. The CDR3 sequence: CASSFGGLNEQFF. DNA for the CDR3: TGTGCCAGCAGTTTTGGGGGGCTCAATGAGCAGTTCTTC. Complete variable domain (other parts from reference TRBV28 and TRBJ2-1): DVKVTQSSRYLVKRTGEKVFLECVQDMDHENMFWYRQDPGLGLRLIYFSYDVKMKEKGDIPEGYSVSREKKERFSLILESASTNQTSMYLCASSFGGLNEQFFGPGTRLTVL.

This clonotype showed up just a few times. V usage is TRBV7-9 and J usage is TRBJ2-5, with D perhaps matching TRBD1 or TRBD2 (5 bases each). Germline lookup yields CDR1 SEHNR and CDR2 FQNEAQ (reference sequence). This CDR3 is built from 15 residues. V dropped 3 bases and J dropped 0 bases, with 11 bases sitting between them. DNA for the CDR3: TGTGCCAGCAGCTTCGAGGGACGGTACCAAGAGACCCAGTACTTC. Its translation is CASSFEGRYQETQYF.

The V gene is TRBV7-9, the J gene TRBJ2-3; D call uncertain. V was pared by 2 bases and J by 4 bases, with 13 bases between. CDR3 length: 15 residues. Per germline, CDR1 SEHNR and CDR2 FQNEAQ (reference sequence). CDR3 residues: CASSLNRNSPDTQYF. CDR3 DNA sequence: TGTGCCAGCAGCTTAAATCGGAACTCCCCAGATACGCAGTATTTT.

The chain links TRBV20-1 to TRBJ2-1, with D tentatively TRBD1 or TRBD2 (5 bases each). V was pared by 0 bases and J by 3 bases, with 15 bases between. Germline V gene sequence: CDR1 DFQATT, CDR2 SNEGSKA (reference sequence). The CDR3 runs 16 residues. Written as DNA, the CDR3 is TGCAGTGCTAGAGATCTTTGGGACGGAGACTACAATGAGCAGTTCTTC. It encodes CSARDLWDGDYNEQFF.

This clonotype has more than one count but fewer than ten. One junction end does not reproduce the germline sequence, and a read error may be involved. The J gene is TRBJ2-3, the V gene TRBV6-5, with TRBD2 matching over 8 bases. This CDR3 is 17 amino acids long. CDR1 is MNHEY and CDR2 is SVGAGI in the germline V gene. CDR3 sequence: CASSNSGTRYFTDTQYF. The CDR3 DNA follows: TGTGCCAGCAGTAACTCCGGGACTAGATACTTCACAGATACGCAGTATTTT.

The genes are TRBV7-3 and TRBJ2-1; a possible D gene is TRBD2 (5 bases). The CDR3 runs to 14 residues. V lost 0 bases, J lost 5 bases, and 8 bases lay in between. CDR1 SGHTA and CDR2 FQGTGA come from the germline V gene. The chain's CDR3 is CASSLTDSDNEQFF. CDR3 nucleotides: TGTGCCAGCAGCTTAACGGACTCGGACAATGAGCAGTTCTTC.

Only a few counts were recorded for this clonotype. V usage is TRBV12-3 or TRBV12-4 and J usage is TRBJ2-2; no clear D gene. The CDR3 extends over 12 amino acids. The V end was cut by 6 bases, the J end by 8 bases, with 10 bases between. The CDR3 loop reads CASRPVGGELFF. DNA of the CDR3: TGTGCCAGCAGACCAGTGGGTGGGGAGCTGTTTTTT.

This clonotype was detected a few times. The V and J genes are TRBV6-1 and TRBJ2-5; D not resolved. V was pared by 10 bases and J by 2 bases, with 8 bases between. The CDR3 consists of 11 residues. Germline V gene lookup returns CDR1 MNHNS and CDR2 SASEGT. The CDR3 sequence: CATLSQETQYF. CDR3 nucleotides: TGTGCCACCCTGTCTCAAGAGACCCAGTACTTC.

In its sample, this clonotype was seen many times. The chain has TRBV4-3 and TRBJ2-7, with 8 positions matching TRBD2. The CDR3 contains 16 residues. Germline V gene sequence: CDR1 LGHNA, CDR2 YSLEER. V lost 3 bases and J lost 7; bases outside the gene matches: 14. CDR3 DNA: TGCGCCAGCAGCCAGGCCGTAGCGGGGACTCTACCGGAGCAGTACTTC. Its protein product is CASSQAVAGTLPEQYF.

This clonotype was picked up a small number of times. The CDR3 sequence: CASSRDQGQPQHF. The CDR3 DNA sequence: TGTGCCAGCAGCCGAGATCAAGGGCAGCCCCAGCATTTT. J is TRBJ1-5 and V is TRBV12-3 or TRBV12-4; no firm D call. The CDR3 sequence is 13 residues long. V lost 6 bases and J 7 bases, leaving 13 bases between the germline ends.

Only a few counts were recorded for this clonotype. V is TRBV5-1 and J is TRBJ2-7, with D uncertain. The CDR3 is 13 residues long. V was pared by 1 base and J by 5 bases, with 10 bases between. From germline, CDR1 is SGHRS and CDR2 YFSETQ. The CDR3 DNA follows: TGCGCCAGCAGCTTGACTCAGAACGACGAGCAGTACTTC. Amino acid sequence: CASSLTQNDEQYF.

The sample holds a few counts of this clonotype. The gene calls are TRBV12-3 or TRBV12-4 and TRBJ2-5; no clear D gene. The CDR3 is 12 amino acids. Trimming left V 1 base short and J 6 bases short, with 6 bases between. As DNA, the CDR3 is TGTGCCAGCAGTTTAGGGTTCCAGACCCAGTACTTC. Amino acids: CASSLGFQTQYF.

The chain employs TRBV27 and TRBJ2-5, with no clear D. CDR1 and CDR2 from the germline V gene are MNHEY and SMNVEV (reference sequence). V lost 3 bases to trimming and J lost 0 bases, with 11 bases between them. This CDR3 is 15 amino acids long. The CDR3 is CASSLANLYQETQYF. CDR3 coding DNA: TGTGCCAGCAGTTTGGCCAACCTGTACCAAGAGACCCAGTACTTC.

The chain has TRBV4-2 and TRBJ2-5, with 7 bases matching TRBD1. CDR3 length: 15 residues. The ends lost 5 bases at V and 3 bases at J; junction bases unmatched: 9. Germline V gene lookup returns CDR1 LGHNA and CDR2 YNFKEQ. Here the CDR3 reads CASSASGTAKETQYF. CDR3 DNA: TGTGCCAGCAGCGCTTCCGGGACAGCTAAAGAGACCCAGTACTTC.

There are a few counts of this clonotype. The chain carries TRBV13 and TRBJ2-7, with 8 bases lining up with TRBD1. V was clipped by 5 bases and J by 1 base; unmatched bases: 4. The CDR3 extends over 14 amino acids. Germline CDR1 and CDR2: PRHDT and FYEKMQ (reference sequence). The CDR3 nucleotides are TGTGCCAGCAGCGAAGACAGGGGTTCCTACGAGCAGTACTTC. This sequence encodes CASSEDRGSYEQYF.

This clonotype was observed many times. This chain's CDR3 is CASSLDRSRVEQYF. CDR3 nucleotides: TGCGCCAGCAGCTTGGATCGGTCTAGGGTCGAGCAGTACTTC. The chain couples TRBV5-1 to TRBJ2-7; D remains ambiguous. Germline values: CDR1 SGHRS, CDR2 YFSETQ. CDR3 size: 14 residues. Trimming shortened V by 0 bases and J by 6 bases, and 13 bases separated the two germline ends.

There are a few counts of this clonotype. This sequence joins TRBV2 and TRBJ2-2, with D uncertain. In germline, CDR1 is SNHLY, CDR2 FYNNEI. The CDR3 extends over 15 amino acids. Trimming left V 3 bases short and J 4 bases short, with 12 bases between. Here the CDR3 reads CASSDGSPGTGELFF. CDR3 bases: TGTGCCAGCAGTGACGGATCCCCCGGCACCGGGGAGCTGTTTTTT.

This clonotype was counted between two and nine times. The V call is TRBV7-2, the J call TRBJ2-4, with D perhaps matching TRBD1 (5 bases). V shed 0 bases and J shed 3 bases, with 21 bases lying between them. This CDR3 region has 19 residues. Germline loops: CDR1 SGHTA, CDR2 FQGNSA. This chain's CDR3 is CASSLATGRIPQYKNIQYF. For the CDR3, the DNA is TGTGCCAGCAGCTTAGCAACAGGAAGAATACCTCAATACAAAAACATTCAGTACTTC. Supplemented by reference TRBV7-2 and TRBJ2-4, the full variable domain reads GAGVSQSPSNKVTEKGKDVELRCDPISGHTALYWYRQSLGQGLEFLIYFQGNSAPDKSGLPSDRFSAERTGGSVSTLTIQRTQQEDSAVYLCASSLATGRIPQYKNIQYFGAGTRLSVL.

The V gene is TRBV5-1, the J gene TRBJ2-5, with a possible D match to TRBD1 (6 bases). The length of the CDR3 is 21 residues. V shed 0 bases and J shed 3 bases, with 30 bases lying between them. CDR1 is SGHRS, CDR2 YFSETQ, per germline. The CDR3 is CASSLGAFPASGQGLKETQYF. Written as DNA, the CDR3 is TGCGCCAGCAGCTTGGGCGCTTTCCCCGCGAGTGGTCAGGGGCTTAAAGAGACCCAGTACTTC. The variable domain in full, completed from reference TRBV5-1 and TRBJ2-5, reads KAGVTQTPRYLIKTRGQQVTLSCSPISGHRSVSWYQQTPGQGLQFLFEYFSETQRNKGNFPGRFSGRQFSNSRSEMNVSTLELGDSALYLCASSLGAFPASGQGLKETQYFGPGTRLLVL.

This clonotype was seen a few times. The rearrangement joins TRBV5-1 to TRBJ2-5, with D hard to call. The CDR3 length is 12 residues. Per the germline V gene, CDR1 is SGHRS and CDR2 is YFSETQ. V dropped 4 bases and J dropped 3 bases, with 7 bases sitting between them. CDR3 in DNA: TGCGCCAGCAGCGAAGAAAAAGAGACCCAGTACTTC. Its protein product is CASSEEKETQYF.

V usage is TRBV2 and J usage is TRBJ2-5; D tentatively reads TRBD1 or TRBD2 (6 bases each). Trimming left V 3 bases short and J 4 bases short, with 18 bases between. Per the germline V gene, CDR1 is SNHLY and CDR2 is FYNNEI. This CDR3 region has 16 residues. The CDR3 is CASSDRGGRPGETQYF. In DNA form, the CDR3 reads TGTGCCAGCAGTGATCGTGGGGGGCGGCCCGGAGAGACCCAGTACTTC.

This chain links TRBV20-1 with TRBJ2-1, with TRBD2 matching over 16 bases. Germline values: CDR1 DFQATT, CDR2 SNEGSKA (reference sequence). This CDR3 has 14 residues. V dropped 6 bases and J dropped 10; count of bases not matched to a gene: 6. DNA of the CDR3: TGCAGTGCGCGACCGGGACTAGCGGGGGGGGAGCAGTTCTTC. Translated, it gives CSARPGLAGGEQFF.

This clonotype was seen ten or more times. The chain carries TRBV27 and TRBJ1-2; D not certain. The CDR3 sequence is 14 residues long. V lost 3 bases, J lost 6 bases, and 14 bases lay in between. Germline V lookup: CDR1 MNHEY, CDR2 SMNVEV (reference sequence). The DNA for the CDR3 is TGTGCCAGCAGTTTTTTTCTGGGTGCCGATGGCTACACCTTC. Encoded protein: CASSFFLGADGYTF.

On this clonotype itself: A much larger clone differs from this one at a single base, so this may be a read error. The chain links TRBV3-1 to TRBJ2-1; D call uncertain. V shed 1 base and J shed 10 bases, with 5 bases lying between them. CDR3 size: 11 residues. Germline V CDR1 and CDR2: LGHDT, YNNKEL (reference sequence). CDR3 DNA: TGTGCCAGCAGCCAAGTATCCGAGCAGTTCTTC. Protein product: CASSQVSEQFF.

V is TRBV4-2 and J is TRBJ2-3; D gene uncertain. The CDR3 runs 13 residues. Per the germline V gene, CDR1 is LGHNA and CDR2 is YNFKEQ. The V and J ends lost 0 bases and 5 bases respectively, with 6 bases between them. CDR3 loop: CASSQEGQDTQYF. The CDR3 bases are TGTGCCAGCAGCCAAGAAGGGCAAGATACGCAGTATTTT.

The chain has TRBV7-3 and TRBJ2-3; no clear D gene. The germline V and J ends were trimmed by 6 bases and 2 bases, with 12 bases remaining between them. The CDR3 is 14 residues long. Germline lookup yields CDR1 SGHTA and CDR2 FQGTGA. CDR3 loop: CASRESLPTDTQYF. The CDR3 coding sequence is TGTGCCAGCAGAGAGTCTTTACCCACAGATACGCAGTATTTT. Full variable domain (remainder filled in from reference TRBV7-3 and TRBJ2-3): GAGVSQTPSNKVTEKGKYVELRCDPISGHTALYWYRQSLGQGPEFLIYFQGTGAADDSGLPNDRFFAVRPEGSVSTLKIQRTERGDSAVYLCASRESLPTDTQYFGPGTRLTVL.

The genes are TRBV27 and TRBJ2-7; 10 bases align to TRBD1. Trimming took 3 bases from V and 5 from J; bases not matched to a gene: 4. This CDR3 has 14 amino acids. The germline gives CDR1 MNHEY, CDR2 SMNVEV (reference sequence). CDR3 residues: CASSFAGQGNEQYF. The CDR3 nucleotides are TGTGCCAGCAGTTTCGCGGGACAGGGGAACGAGCAGTACTTC.

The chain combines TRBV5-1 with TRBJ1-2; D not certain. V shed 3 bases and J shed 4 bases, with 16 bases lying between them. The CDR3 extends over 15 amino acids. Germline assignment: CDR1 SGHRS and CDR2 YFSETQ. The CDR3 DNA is TGCGCCAGCAGCTCCGACGACTGGGCTCTCTATGGCTACACCTTC. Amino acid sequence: CASSSDDWALYGYTF.

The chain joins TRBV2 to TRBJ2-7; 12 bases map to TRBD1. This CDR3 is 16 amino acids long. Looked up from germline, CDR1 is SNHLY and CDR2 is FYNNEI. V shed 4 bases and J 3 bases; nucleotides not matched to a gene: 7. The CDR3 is CASSADRDRGLYEQYF. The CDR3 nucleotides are TGTGCCAGCAGTGCAGACCGGGACAGGGGGCTCTACGAGCAGTACTTC.

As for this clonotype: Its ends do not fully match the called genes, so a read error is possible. The CDR3 is CASSKEGREASTDTQYF. The CDR3 DNA sequence: TGTGCCAGCAGCAAAGAGGGGCGGGAGGCAAGCACAGATACGCAGTATTTT. V usage is TRBV3-1 and J usage is TRBJ2-3, with 8 bases lining up with TRBD2. The germline gives CDR1 LGHDT, CDR2 YNNKEL (reference sequence). The CDR3 extends over 17 amino acids.

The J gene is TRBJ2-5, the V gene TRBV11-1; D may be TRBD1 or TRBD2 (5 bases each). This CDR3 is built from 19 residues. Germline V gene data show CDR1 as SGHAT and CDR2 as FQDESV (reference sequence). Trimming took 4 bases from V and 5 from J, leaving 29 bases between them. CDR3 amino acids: CASSSPRLRGAFVMETQYF. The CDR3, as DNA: TGTGCCAGCAGCTCCCCTCGGTTGAGGGGCGCGTTTGTAATGGAGACCCAGTACTTC.